These 4 T cell receptor beta chains originate from one sample sequenced in a study of blood T cell repertoires in COVID-19. The protocol was immunoSEQ multiplex PCR, while the TCRdb copy is restricted to in-frame clones and leaves out a portion. The table shows some 190,000 clones, with 81% occurring only once. Sequenced sample: peripheral blood. Receptors originate from a woman in her thirties or forties with COVID-19, enrolled during active disease.

The CDR3 nucleotides read TGTGCCAGCAAAAAGGACAGGGCACGCGATCAGCCCCAGCATTTT. Translation gives CASKKDRARDQPQHF. The chain links TRBV6-5 to TRBJ1-5; 8 nucleotides line up with TRBD1. CDR1 and CDR2 from the germline V gene are MNHEY and SVGAGI. V dropped 7 bases and J dropped 5; count of bases not matched to a gene: 10. The CDR3 is 15 residues long.

V and J are TRBV5-4 and TRBJ2-2, with D possibly being TRBD2 (7 bases). Germline V CDR1 and CDR2: SGHNT, YYREEE (reference sequence). V lost 4 bases and J lost 1, with 17 bases in between. CDR3 size: 17 residues. The DNA for the CDR3 is TGTGCCAGCAGCGGGGTGGGCGGGGGCCTGAACACCGGGGAGCTGTTTTTT. Translating it yields CASSGVGGGLNTGELFF.

V is TRBV2 and J is TRBJ1-3, with D possibly matching TRBD1 (5 bases). CDR3 length: 14 residues. Germline CDR1 reads SNHLY; CDR2 reads FYNNEI. Deletions cut 5 bases from V and 3 bases from J, with 11 bases between. The CDR3 DNA is TGTGCCAGCAGTCCCGACAGTTTTGGAAACACCATATATTTT. Protein: CASSPDSFGNTIYF.

This rearrangement joins TRBV18 to TRBJ2-7, with 9 bases fitting TRBD1. V lost 6 bases to trimming and J lost 2 bases; unmatched junction nucleotides: 5. CDR3 length equals 14 residues. The germline V gene has CDR1 KGHSH and CDR2 LQKENI. The CDR3 DNA sequence: TGTGCCAGCTCGGGAAGACAGGGGGCCTACGAGCAGTACGTC. Its protein product is CASSGRQGAYEQYV.